A selection of T cell receptor beta chains follows, all from one sample in a study of shared clonotypes between healthy human individuals. Sequenced by immunoSEQ multiplex PCR; TCRdb stores in-frame clones only, minus some. Counted here are approximately 2,000,000 clones, 85% to 95% occurring once; the ten biggest clones make up approximately 0.41%. The sequencing input was naive CD4+ T cells from PBMCs. The receptors come from a man aged 18 to 30 in good health. Some clones in this sample may be carry-over from other donors' samples. CDR3s include the opening cysteine and the closing phenylalanine or tryptophan. The order of the fields is clone size, V gene, D gene, J gene, CDR3 DNA, CDR3 protein. D genes are given only for firm matches. A row's size may be missing; if present it is once, few, many or a size class.

-	TRBV7-8	-	TRBJ1-2	TGTGCCAGCAGCCTCGTGGGGGATGGCCTCTATGGCTACACCTTC	CASSLVGDGLYGYTF
-	TRBV30	-	TRBJ1-2	TGTGCCTGGAGCCATGGTGGGGGCTACACCTTC	CAWSHGGGYTF
-	TRBV7-9	-	TRBJ1-2	TGTGCCAGCAGCTTATTGCGGAACTATGGCTACACCTTC	CASSLLRNYGYTF
-	TRBV7-2	-	TRBJ2-7	TGTGCCAGCAGCCCCCAGGGGGGGCGCTACGAGCAGTACTTC	CASSPQGGRYEQYF
-	TRBV30	TRBD1	TRBJ1-1	TGTGCCTGGAGTATTTCAACAGGGGCCTGGGGAGCTTTCTTT	CAWSISTGAWGAFF
-	TRBV5-1	TRBD1	TRBJ1-1	TGCGCCAGCGGAATATCAGGGGGCACTGAAGCTTTCTTT	CASGISGGTEAFF
-	TRBV2	-	TRBJ2-1	TGTGCCAGCAGTTCGTACAGAGGATACAATGAGCAGTTCTTC	CASSSYRGYNEQFF
-	TRBV5-1	-	TRBJ2-5	TGCGCCAGCAGCTTGTCTTCTCCCGGTGAGACCCAGTACTTC	CASSLSSPGETQYF
-	TRBV7-6	-	TRBJ1-3	TGTGCCAGCAGCTTAAATTTACGCGCTGGCCAAAGAAACACCATATATTTT	CASSLNLRAGQRNTIYF
-	TRBV7-9	-	TRBJ2-7	TGTGCCAGCAGCCGGACCGATTCCTACGAGCAGTACTTC	CASSRTDSYEQYF
-	TRBV9	TRBD1	TRBJ1-1	TGTGCCAGCAGCGTATCGCCCAGGGGGGATGCTTTCTTT	CASSVSPRGDAFF
-	TRBV5-4	TRBD2	TRBJ2-7	TGTGCCAGCAGCTCAGGACTAGCGGGGGCTAAGCAGTACTTC	CASSSGLAGAKQYF
-	TRBV28	TRBD1	TRBJ1-2	TGTGCCAGCATCACCAACAGGGGCTCCTATGGCTACACCTTC	CASITNRGSYGYTF
-	TRBV7-2	-	TRBJ2-5	TGTGCCAGCAGCTTAAACTTGCGGTTCCAAGAGACCCAGTACTTC	CASSLNLRFQETQYF
-	TRBV27	-	TRBJ1-5	TGTGCCAGCAGCCTGGAAAAGGGGTCGCCCCAGCATTTT	CASSLEKGSPQHF
-	TRBV7-3	TRBD2	TRBJ2-1	TGTGCCAGCAGCCCCGACGCTAGCGGGCAGCCCTACAATGAGCAGTTCTTC	CASSPDASGQPYNEQFF
-	TRBV7-9	-	TRBJ2-5	TGTGCCAGCAGCTTAGCAGCCCCCTCGGGGGAGACCCAGTACTTC	CASSLAAPSGETQYF
-	TRBV19	TRBD1	TRBJ2-1	TGTGCCAGTAGGCCCGACAGGGGTGGGAGATACAATGAGCAGTTCTTC	CASRPDRGGRYNEQFF
once	TRBV9	-	TRBJ2-2	TGTGCCAGCAGCGTAAGTCTTTGGACAGACAAGAACACCGGGGAGCTGTTTTTT	CASSVSLWTDKNTGELFF
-	TRBV29-1	-	TRBJ2-5	TGCAGCGTCGCTACCATGGGGCTGGGGGAGACCCAGTACTTC	CSVATMGLGETQYF
-	TRBV5-5	-	TRBJ2-1	TGTGCCAGCAGCTTGGCACGGCGGGACCCTTACAATGAGCAGTTCTTC	CASSLARRDPYNEQFF
-	TRBV29-1	TRBD2	TRBJ2-1	TGCAGCGTCCTTAGACTAGCTCTGTCCTACAATGAGCAGTTCTTC	CSVLRLALSYNEQFF
few	TRBV2	-	TRBJ1-2	TGTGCCAGCAGTGAGAAGACTAACTATGGCTACACCTTC	CASSEKTNYGYTF
-	TRBV4-2	TRBD2	TRBJ2-1	TGTGCCAGCAGCCGAAGGCTAGCGGTCTACAATGAGCAGTTCTTC	CASSRRLAVYNEQFF
-	TRBV28	TRBD1	TRBJ1-2	TGTGCCACCACAGTCCCGGGACAGGCTCCGGTAGGCTACACCTTC	CATTVPGQAPVGYTF
-	TRBV29-1	-	TRBJ2-3	TGCAGCGCCGGACGGGGCACAGATACGCAGTATTTT	CSAGRGTDTQYF
-	TRBV30	-	TRBJ2-3	TGTGCCTGGAGTGGTTGGCTCACAGATACGCAGTATTTT	CAWSGWLTDTQYF
-	TRBV4-1	TRBD2	TRBJ2-1	TGCGCCAGCAGCGACAAAAACCTACTAGCGGGAGCGACTGAGCAGTTCTTC	CASSDKNLLAGATEQFF
few	TRBV11-3	TRBD2	TRBJ2-7	TGTGCCAGCAGCTTTAGCGGGAGCGGCTACGAGCAGTACTTC	CASSFSGSGYEQYF
-	TRBV28	-	TRBJ2-1	TGTGCCAGCAGTTCCCCTCGGCAGGCCTACAATGAGCAGTTCTTC	CASSSPRQAYNEQFF
-	TRBV28	-	TRBJ2-7	TGTGCCAGCATCGACAGGCCCTCCTACGAGCAGTACTTC	CASIDRPSYEQYF
-	TRBV6-6	-	TRBJ2-2	TGTGCCAGCAGTCAAGTCAGGGGTGGCACCGGGGAGCTGTTTTTT	CASSQVRGGTGELFF
-	TRBV7-3	-	TRBJ2-1	TGTGCCAGCAGCTCACGACCTTACAATGAGCAGTTCTTC	CASSSRPYNEQFF
-	TRBV29-1	-	TRBJ2-1	TGCAGCGCCCGGACCGGGACTGAGCAGTTCTTC	CSARTGTEQFF
-	TRBV11-2	-	TRBJ2-6	TGTGCCAGCAGCTTCGGACGGACCCTCTCTGGGGCCAACGTCCTGACTTTC	CASSFGRTLSGANVLTF
-	TRBV5-1	-	TRBJ2-1	TGCGCCAGCAGCCCGGGGCGCGGCTCCTACAATGAGCAGTTCTTC	CASSPGRGSYNEQFF
-	TRBV9	TRBD2	TRBJ2-2	TGTGCCAGCAGCGCCTCTAGCGGGAGGGGGACCGGGGAGCTGTTTTTT	CASSASSGRGTGELFF